Each of the 29 T cell receptor beta chains below was sequenced from the same sample in a study of Tregs in tolerant kidney transplant recipients. Mixed chimerism was transient after nonmyeloablative marrow transplants from related graft donors. Some clones are missing from TCRdb's copy, which holds only in-frame ones; the method was immunoSEQ multiplex PCR. The record lists about 6,300 clones, of which the ten most abundant hold less than 7%. The starting material was CD4+ T cells from blood (PBMCs), obtained 6 months after the transplant. These receptors were obtained from a human patient who received a combined kidney and bone marrow transplant. Some of these T cells may belong to the graft donor.

The sequenced CDR3 bases are TGTGCCTGGAGTGTACAGGTGGGGGACAGGGGGGGCGATGAG. It is translated as CAWSVQVGDRGGDE. The entire CDR3 is CAWSVQVGDRGGDEAFF. The gene calls are TRBV30 and TRBJ1-1, with 11 bases that match TRBD1. Read coverage stops 3 residues before the CDR3 terminus; the germline J gene supplies the remainder. The length of the CDR3 is 17 residues. In germline, CDR1 is GTSNPN, CDR2 SVGIG (reference sequence). Full variable domain (rest looked up from reference TRBV30 and TRBJ1-1): SQTIHQWPATLVQPVGSPLSLECTVEGTSNPNLYWYRQAAGRGLQLLFYSVGIGQISSEVPQNLSASRPQDRQFILSSKKLLLSDSGFYLCAWSVQVGDRGGDEAFFGQGTRLTVV.

Concerning this clone: The CDR3 is cut off 3 residues early in the read; its end comes from the germline J gene. V is TRBV20-1 and J is TRBJ2-3, with TRBD2 identical over 11 bases. Germline V gene sequence: CDR1 DFQATT, CDR2 SNEGSKA (reference sequence). V trimming: 6 bases; J trimming: 6 bases; junction bases outside the gene matches: 14. CDR3 length: 16 residues. The sequenced part of the CDR3 DNA is TGCAGTGCCATACCCTTACTAGCGGGAGCACCCGATACG. This codes for CSAIPLLAGAPDT. The full CDR3 reads CSAIPLLAGAPDTQYF.

Worth noting for this clone: Germline is not matched at one junction end, which may reflect a read error. Sequencing ends 3 residues short of the CDR3 end; the germline J gene provides the rest. The V gene is TRBV5-6, the J gene TRBJ1-6; D is ambiguous. The CDR3 covers 15 residues. The germline CDR1 and CDR2 sequences are SGHDT and YYEEEE. The CDR3 DNA, read in part, is TGTGCCAGCAGCTTGGCCGGCGGGGTGGATTCATCC. Its translation: CASSLAGGVDSS. The whole CDR3 protein reads CASSLAGGVDSSLHF.

Note on this clone: With the read ending 3 residues before the CDR3 end, the germline J gene is used to fill in that end. The chain uses TRBV20-1 and TRBJ2-5; 7 bases are a match to TRBD1. The CDR3 extends over 13 amino acids. CDR1 and CDR2 from the germline V gene are DFQATT and SNEGSKA (reference sequence). Trimming took 6 bases from V and 5 from J; bases not matched to a gene: 9. The CDR3 is CSAITGVEETQYF. The DNA read from the CDR3 is TGCAGTGCAATAACAGGGGTTGAGGAGACC.

Of note for this clone: The sequenced fragment ends 3 residues before the CDR3 boundary, so the rest is inferred from the germline J gene. V is TRBV5-6 and J is TRBJ1-3; tentatively, D is TRBD1 (5 bases). Germline CDR1 SGHDT, CDR2 YYEEEE. Trimming took 3 bases from V and 4 from J, leaving 14 bases between them. The CDR3 has 15 residues. CDR3 bases read: TGTGCCAGCAGCTCTACAGGAACGGAAGGAAACACC. It codes for CASSSTGTEGNT. The full CDR3 protein reads CASSSTGTEGNTIYF.

As concerns this clone: Coverage ceases 3 residues before the CDR3 finishes, and the germline J gene fills in the end. J is TRBJ2-7 and V is TRBV5-1; TRBD1 matches 8 bases. Germline V gene data show CDR1 as SGHRS and CDR2 as YFSETQ. Trimming removed 3 bases from V and 5 bases from J; junction bases left unmatched: 4. The CDR3 consists of 13 residues. The CDR3 DNA, read in part, is TGCGCCAGCAGCTCAGGACAGGGCCACGAG. Amino acid sequence: CASSSGQGHE. The complete CDR3 reads CASSSGQGHEQYF.

Frequency places this clone as medium-sized (0.01 to 0.1%). The CDR3 extends 3 residues past the end of the read, so its final part is completed from the germline J gene. The chain links TRBV7-3 to TRBJ2-1, with 10 bases lining up with TRBD2. V lost 1 base and J lost 8; bases outside the gene matches: 11. Germline V lookup: CDR1 SGHTA, CDR2 FQGTGA. This CDR3 region has 17 residues. CDR3 sequence: CASSLNPPSGRADEQFF. Incomplete CDR3 DNA: TGTGCCAGCAGCTTAAATCCCCCAAGCGGGAGGGCCGATGAG.

As to this clone: The CDR3 is cut off 3 residues early in the read; its end comes from the germline J gene. The V call is TRBV7-7, the J call TRBJ1-5, with D unclear. The CDR3 covers 16 residues. Germline V CDR1 and CDR2: SSHAT, FNYEAQ (reference sequence). V was trimmed by 1 base and J by 0 bases, leaving 10 bases between them. The CDR3 DNA, read in part, is TGTGCCAGCAGCTTAGGATCCGGGTATAGCAATCAGCCC. Protein: CASSLGSGYSNQP. The entire CDR3 protein reads CASSLGSGYSNQPQHF. Looking up the rest from reference TRBV7-7 and TRBJ1-5 gives the full variable domain: GAGVSQSPRYKVTKRGQDVTLRCDPISSHATLYWYQQALGQGPEFLTYFNYEAQPDKSGLPSDRFSAERPEGSISTLTIQRTEQRDSAMYRCASSLGSGYSNQPQHFGDGTRLSIL.

In regard to this clone: The CDR3 extends 3 residues past the end of the read, so its final part is completed from the germline J gene. This chain connects TRBV20-1 to TRBJ1-1; TRBD1 matches at 8 bases. Germline CDR1 and CDR2: DFQATT and SNEGSKA (reference sequence). The CDR3 totals 14 residues. The junction had 6 bases not matched to a gene; V was cut back by 5 bases and J by 1 base. The CDR3 reads CSAYDQGANTEAFF. CDR3 DNA (partial): TGCAGTGCTTATGATCAGGGGGCGAACACTGAA.

This clone is identified as medium-sized from frequency. The CDR3 goes on 3 residues after the read ends, and that part is filled in from the germline J gene. This chain joins TRBV20-1 and TRBJ2-3; the D gene is possibly TRBD2 (6 bases). The CDR3 consists of 14 residues. Trimming cost V 0 bases and J 2 bases, with 9 bases left between them. The germline V gene encodes CDR1 DFQATT and CDR2 SNEGSKA (reference sequence). This chain's CDR3 is CSARDLAATDTQYF. The CDR3 DNA, read in part, is TGCAGTGCTAGAGATTTAGCGGCCACAGATACG.

Regarding this clone: The CDR3 goes on 3 residues after the read ends, and that part is filled in from the germline J gene. The chain couples TRBV2 to TRBJ1-1; D gene uncertain. The CDR3 runs 13 residues. CDR1 and CDR2 (germline): SNHLY, FYNNEI. The germline V and J ends were trimmed by 0 bases and 2 bases, with 4 bases remaining between them. This CDR3 is CASSEAYNTEAFF. The CDR3 DNA, read in part, is TGTGCCAGCAGTGAAGCGTATAACACTGAA.

A remark on this clone: The read terminates 3 residues before the CDR3 end, so the remaining end is supplied by the germline J gene. The chain has TRBV7-2 and TRBJ1-1; D perhaps matches TRBD1 (5 bases). Germline V gene sequence: CDR1 SGHTA, CDR2 FQGNSA. The CDR3 runs to 13 residues. Trimming cost V 6 bases and J 1 base, with 9 bases left between them. CDR3 DNA (partial): TGTGCCAGCAGGCGCGACAGGAACACTGAA. This sequence encodes CASRRDRNTE. From start to end, the CDR3 is CASRRDRNTEAFF.

About this clone: Read data end 3 residues before the CDR3 end; the end is taken from the germline J gene. The rearrangement uses TRBV18 and TRBJ2-5, with D possibly being TRBD1 (5 bases). The V end lost 4 bases, the J end lost 0 bases, and 15 bases lay between the germline ends. The V gene's germline CDR1 is KGHSH and CDR2 LQKENI. This CDR3 is built from 16 residues. CDR3: CASSLTQVGYQETQYF. CDR3 bases read: TGTGCCAGCTCACTTACACAGGTCGGGTACCAAGAGACC.

About this clone: The read terminates 3 residues ahead of where the CDR3 ends, so the germline J gene completes it. This chain links TRBV24-1 with TRBJ2-7, with D unresolved. Looked up from germline, CDR1 is KGHDR and CDR2 is SFDVKD. This CDR3 is 15 amino acids long. Trimming cost V 2 bases and J 6 bases, with 16 bases left between them. The CDR3 region is CATSDSAAVPGEQYF. The sequenced CDR3 bases are TGTGCCACCAGTGATTCCGCCGCCGTTCCCGGCGAG.

By frequency, this clone registers medium-sized (0.01 to 0.1%). Read data end 3 residues before the CDR3 end; the end is taken from the germline J gene. This chain connects TRBV18 to TRBJ2-3; D is undetermined. Trimming shortened V by 2 bases and J by 2 bases, and 11 bases separated the two germline ends. This CDR3 region has 15 residues. CDR1 KGHSH and CDR2 LQKENI come from the germline V gene. The chain's CDR3 is CASSPGRTHTDTQYF. CDR3 DNA (partial): TGTGCCAGCTCACCAGGTAGAACCCACACAGATACG.

On this clone: The read halts 3 residues ahead of the CDR3 end, with the missing end drawn from the germline J gene. The chain joins TRBV12-3 or TRBV12-4 to TRBJ1-4, with 9 positions matching TRBD1. The CDR3 has 14 amino acids. V lost 5 bases and J lost 7; bases outside the gene matches: 5. The chain's CDR3 is CASSPGQGREKLFF. The CDR3 DNA, read in part, is TGTGCCAGCAGTCCGGGACAGGGTCGTGAAAAA.

Note on this clone: The read terminates 3 residues ahead of where the CDR3 ends, so the germline J gene completes it. The chain carries TRBV20-1 and TRBJ1-5; unclear D gene. The CDR3 loop spans 12 amino acids. From germline, CDR1 is DFQATT and CDR2 SNEGSKA (reference sequence). V lost 0 bases to trimming and J lost 4 bases, with 4 bases between them. CDR3 sequence reads: CSARDLNQPQHF. CDR3 DNA (partial): TGCAGTGCTAGAGATCTGAATCAGCCC.

According to its frequency, this clone is medium-sized. The read ends 3 residues shy of where the CDR3 ends; the end is completed using the germline J gene. V and J are TRBV19 and TRBJ1-2; tentative D call: TRBD1 (6 bases). Trimming took 6 bases from V and 5 from J, leaving 16 bases between them. This CDR3 has 14 amino acids. The V gene's germline CDR1 is LNHDA and CDR2 SQIVND (reference sequence). CDR3 DNA (partial): TGTGCCAGTAGCCCCGCCAGGGGAAGGTATGGC. Amino acid sequence: CASSPARGRYG. The full-length CDR3 reads as CASSPARGRYGYTF. Drawing the rest from reference TRBV19 and TRBJ1-2, the complete variable domain is DGGITQSPKYLFRKEGQNVTLSCEQNLNHDAMYWYRQDPGQGLRLIYYSQIVNDFQKGDIAEGYSVSREKKESFPLTVTSAQKNPTAFYLCASSPARGRYGYTFGSGTRLTVV.

This chain's CDR3 is CATSDPDRGKETQYF. Incomplete CDR3 DNA: TGTGCCACCAGTGACCCCGACAGGGGAAAAGAGACC. V and J are TRBV24-1 and TRBJ2-5, with 8 bases identical to TRBD1. The observed sequence ends 3 residues before the CDR3 terminus, with the missing tail filled in from the germline J gene. The V gene's germline CDR1 is KGHDR and CDR2 SFDVKD. The CDR3 runs 15 residues. The V segment lost 4 bases and the J segment 3 bases; nucleotides outside the gene matches: 6.

In terms of frequency, this clone is medium-sized (0.01 to 0.1%). From the germline J gene comes the end of the CDR3, since the read stops 3 residues before it. The rearrangement joins TRBV20-1 to TRBJ2-3, with a possible D match to TRBD2 (5 bases). Trimming left V 3 bases short and J 1 base short, with 8 bases between. Per the germline V gene, CDR1 is DFQATT and CDR2 is SNEGSKA (reference sequence). This CDR3 region has 13 residues. This chain's CDR3 is CSARDSGTDTQYF. Incomplete CDR3 DNA: TGCAGTGCTAGGGATAGCGGCACAGATACG.

In terms of frequency, this clone is medium-sized. The read is 3 residues too short to cover the CDR3 end, so that end is filled in from the germline J gene. In the same sample, other DNA sequences code for this CDR3. The chain is built from TRBV10-1 and TRBJ2-3; D gene uncertain. Trimming shortened V by 5 bases and J by 0 bases, and 3 bases separated the two germline ends. In germline, CDR1 is WNHNN, CDR2 SYGVQD (reference sequence). The CDR3 contains 12 residues. The part of the CDR3 DNA that was read is TGCGCCAGCAGTTATAGCACAGATACG. Amino acid sequence: CASSYSTDT. The whole CDR3 reads CASSYSTDTQYF.

For this clone: The sequence runs out 3 residues before the end of the CDR3; the remainder is reconstructed from the germline J gene. The V gene is TRBV12-3 or TRBV12-4, the J gene TRBJ1-1, with 7 bases fitting TRBD1. The CDR3 covers 14 residues. Trimming at V came to 7 bases and at J to 2 bases, leaving 7 bases not matched to a gene. CDR3 sequence reads: CASTLTGDNTEAFF. CDR3 DNA (partial): TGTGCCAGCACCCTAACAGGGGATAACACTGAA.

Comment on this clone: The CDR3 extends 3 residues past the end of the read, so its final part is completed from the germline J gene. The V call is TRBV19, the J call TRBJ2-7; 7 bases match TRBD1. Germline CDR1 and CDR2: LNHDA and SQIVND (reference sequence). This CDR3 is built from 15 residues. V shed 5 bases and J 6 bases; nucleotides not matched to a gene: 13. CDR3 amino acids: CASSPTDRVSIEQYF. The DNA read from the CDR3 is TGTGCCAGTAGTCCAACTGACAGGGTTTCGATCGAG.

Points on this clone: The CDR3 extends 3 residues past the end of the read, so its final part is completed from the germline J gene. The genes are TRBV19 and TRBJ2-7, with 8 bases that match TRBD1. V shed 8 bases and J 3 bases; nucleotides not matched to a gene: 6. CDR3 length equals 13 residues. Germline CDR1 and CDR2: LNHDA and SQIVND (reference sequence). CDR3 bases read: TGTGCCAGTTCCTTAGGACAGGGCTACGAG. Its translation: CASSLGQGYE. The full CDR3 protein reads CASSLGQGYEQYF.

This clone shows up as medium-sized by frequency. The CDR3 end is not reached by the read, which stops 3 residues before it; the germline J gene fills it in. The genes are TRBV5-1 and TRBJ2-7; TRBD1 aligns across 7 bases. Germline V gives CDR1 SGHRS, CDR2 YFSETQ. The junction had 15 bases not matched to a gene; V was cut back by 2 bases and J by 4 bases. There are 17 residues in the CDR3. CDR3 bases read: TGCGCCAGCAGCTTATCTTCTTCAGGACAGGTCGGGTACGAG. Amino acids: CASSLSSSGQVGYE. In full, the CDR3 reads CASSLSSSGQVGYEQYF.

A word on this clone: The read gets to within 3 residues of the CDR3 end, and the germline J gene fills in the rest. The V gene is TRBV19, the J gene TRBJ2-2, with 12 positions matching TRBD2. Germline CDR1 is LNHDA and CDR2 is SQIVND (reference sequence). The V gene end was trimmed by 3 bases and the J gene end by 1 base; junction bases not matched to a gene: 3. CDR3 size: 17 residues. Incomplete CDR3 DNA: TGTGCCAGTAGTATCCGGACTAGCGGGGAGAACACCGGGGAG. The encoded protein is CASSIRTSGENTGE. The entire CDR3 is CASSIRTSGENTGELFF.

Regarding this clone: The read ends 3 residues before the CDR3 terminus; that terminus is restored from the germline J gene. The chain employs TRBV19 and TRBJ2-3, with D perhaps TRBD2 (5 bases). CDR1 LNHDA and CDR2 SQIVND come from the germline V gene (reference sequence). V lost 3 bases and J lost 2, with 12 bases in between. The CDR3 is 15 residues long. The CDR3 reads CASSMAEGHTDTQYF. CDR3 DNA (partial): TGTGCCAGTAGTATGGCCGAGGGCCACACAGATACG.

The covered CDR3 bases are TGTGCCAGCACCCCCGGGACAGCCTATAACTATGGC. This sequence encodes CASTPGTAYNYG. The full CDR3 reads CASTPGTAYNYGYTF. The chain uses TRBV11-2 and TRBJ1-2; TRBD1 aligns across 7 bases. The read ends 3 residues before the CDR3 terminus; that terminus is restored from the germline J gene. CDR1 and CDR2 from the germline V gene are SGHAT and FQNNGV. V lost 7 bases to trimming and J lost 1 base; unmatched junction nucleotides: 9. This CDR3 has 15 residues.

A note on this clone: The observed sequence ends 3 residues before the CDR3 terminus, with the missing tail filled in from the germline J gene. V is TRBV7-9 and J is TRBJ1-4, with 8 positions matching TRBD1. The germline CDR1 and CDR2 sequences are SEHNR and FQNEAQ (reference sequence). After removal of 5 bases from V and 6 bases from J, the junction contained 5 bases not matched to a gene. This CDR3 is built from 14 residues. The CDR3 loop reads CASSPRGLYEKLFF. The sequenced part of the CDR3 DNA is TGTGCCAGCAGCCCCAGGGGGCTCTATGAAAAA. The variable domain in full, with the rest retrieved from reference TRBV7-9 and TRBJ1-4, is DTGVSQNPRHKITKRGQNVTFRCDPISEHNRLYWYRQTLGQGPEFLTYFQNEAQLEKSRLLSDRFSAERPKGSFSTLEIQRTEQGDSAMYLCASSPRGLYEKLFFGSGTQLSVL.